The following is a TCR beta chain sequence with its context. This sample stems from a study of blood T cell repertoires in COVID-19. The overall study: Whether acute or convalescent, the COVID-19 samples came from the United States, Italy and Spain. From T cells, B-cell-depleted T cells, or PBMCs came the material, which was cDNA or gDNA.

Recovered status applied to Cohort 3 donors who had two consecutive negative PCRs. It also applied to those with clearance or with symptom resolution. TCRdb's table, derived via immunoSEQ multiplex PCR, lists solely in-frame clones and lacks some. Among 150,000 to 200,000 clones listed, over 75% were seen once. The sequenced sample consisted of PBMCs or T cells enriched from blood (not recorded which). This TCR was sampled from a woman between 18 and 30 years old who had recovered from COVID-19.

The CDR3 region is CASSISLSSYEQYF. CDR3 DNA: TGTGCCAGCAGCATCTCGCTTAGCTCCTACGAGCAGTACTTC. The V gene is TRBV3-1 (or the pseudogene TRBV3-2), the J gene TRBJ2-7; D is undetermined. The CDR3 loop spans 14 amino acids. The germline V gene has CDR1 LGHDT and CDR2 YNNKEL (reference sequence). Between the trimmed V and J ends, which lost 5 bases and 0 bases, there was a span of 11 bases.